Below, 3 T cell receptor beta chains from the same sample are listed, as sequenced in a study of Graves' ophthalmopathy and Graves' hyperthyroidism. Amplified material comprised TCR beta CDR3 regions derived from RNA transcripts. Scientists carried out first-round RT-PCR using HTBI primers and then a second-round multiplex PCR. One entry per CDR3 protein results from TCRdb running MiXCR on the multiplex PCR reads. The sample yields some 1.1 million distinct CDR3 sequences, 36% seen once. The sample was peripheral blood or thyroid tissue (not recorded which). These receptors were collected from an adult man with Graves' hyperthyroidism.

The V and J genes are TRBV10-2 and TRBJ1-1; the D is unclear. The CDR3 extends over 13 amino acids. V lost 0 bases to trimming and J lost 8 bases, with 10 bases between them. Germline V lookup: CDR1 WSHSY, CDR2 SAAADI. This chain's CDR3 is CASSESVVAEAFF. The CDR3 nucleotides are TGCGCCAGCAGTGAGTCAGTCGTTGCGGAAGCTTTCTTT.

As concerns this clonotype: Since a much larger clone is just one base distant, this may be a read error. The chain has TRBV10-3 and TRBJ2-5; D might be TRBD1 or TRBD2, each matching 6 bases. V lost 7 bases to trimming and J lost 5 bases, with 14 bases between them. Germline V CDR1 and CDR2: ENHRY, SYGVKD. There are 13 residues in the CDR3. The CDR3 DNA follows: TGTGCCATCATCCGAGGAGGGGGTGAGACCCAGTACTTC. It specifies CAIIRGGGETQYF.

This clonotype was counted many times. The rearrangement links TRBV14 to TRBJ1-2; D gene ambiguous. Per germline, CDR1 SGHDN and CDR2 FVKESK. Trimming pared 1 base from V and 6 bases from J, leaving 9 bases between. CDR3 length: 13 amino acids. This CDR3 reads CASSQVQSHGYTF. The DNA for the CDR3 is TGTGCCAGCAGCCAAGTACAGTCTCATGGCTACACCTTC.